This TCR beta chain comes out of a study of CD8 T cells in ankylosing spondylitis. Per the germline V gene, CDR1 is MDHEN and CDR2 is SYDVKM. The CDR3 runs 16 residues. Trimming cost V 4 bases and J 5 bases; bases outside gene matches: 10. Each CDR3 protein gets one entry after TCRdb re-called the 5' RACE reads with MiXCR. The sample includes under 400,000 distinct CDR3 sequences, more than 9% of them seen just once. This clonotype was seen ten or more times. The chain is built from TRBV28 and TRBJ2-1; 8 bases are a match to TRBD1. The sequenced sample consisted of blood, either unsorted or a sorted T cell fraction (not recorded which). This clonotype was obtained from a female donor with ankylosing spondylitis or in good health (not recorded which). The CDR3 nucleotides are TGTGCCAGCAGTTCCGGACAGGGCTTTTACCACAATGAGCAGTTCTTC. Protein product: CASSSGQGFYHNEQFF. The variable domain in full, completed from reference TRBV28 and TRBJ2-1, reads DVKVTQSSRYLVKRTGEKVFLECVQDMDHENMFWYRQDPGLGLRLIYFSYDVKMKEKGDIPEGYSVSREKKERFSLILESASTNQTSMYLCASSSGQGFYHNEQFFGPGTRLTVL.